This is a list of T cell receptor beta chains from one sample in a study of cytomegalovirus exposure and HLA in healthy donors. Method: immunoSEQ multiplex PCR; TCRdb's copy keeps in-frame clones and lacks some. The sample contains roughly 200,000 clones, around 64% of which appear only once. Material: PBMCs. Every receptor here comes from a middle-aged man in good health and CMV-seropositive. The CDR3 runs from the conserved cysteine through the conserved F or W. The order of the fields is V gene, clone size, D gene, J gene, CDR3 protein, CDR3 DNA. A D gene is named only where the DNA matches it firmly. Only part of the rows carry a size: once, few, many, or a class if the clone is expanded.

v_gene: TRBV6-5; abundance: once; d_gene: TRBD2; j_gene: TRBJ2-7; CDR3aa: CASSYQTSGPYEQYF; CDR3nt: TGTGCCAGCAGTTACCAGACTAGCGGTCCCTACGAGCAGTACTTC
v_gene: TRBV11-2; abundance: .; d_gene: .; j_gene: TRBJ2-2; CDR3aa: CASSPSYSNTGELFF; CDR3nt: TGTGCCAGCAGCCCCTCGTATTCGAACACCGGGGAGCTGTTTTTT
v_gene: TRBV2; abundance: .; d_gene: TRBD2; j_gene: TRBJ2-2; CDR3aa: CASSESGGGTGELFF; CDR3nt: TGTGCCAGCAGTGAAAGCGGGGGGGGCACCGGGGAGCTGTTTTTT
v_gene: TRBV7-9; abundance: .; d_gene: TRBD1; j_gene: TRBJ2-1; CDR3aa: CSSSLAQGGNEQFF; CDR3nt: TGTTCCAGCAGCTTAGCACAGGGGGGCAATGAGCAGTTCTTC
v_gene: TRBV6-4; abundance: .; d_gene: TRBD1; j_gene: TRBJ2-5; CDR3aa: CASRQGPLRQFLRETQYF; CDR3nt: TGTGCCAGCAGACAGGGGCCCCTTCGACAGTTCTTACGGGAGACCCAGTACTTC
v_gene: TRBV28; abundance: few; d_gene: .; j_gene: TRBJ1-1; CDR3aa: CASRRSAGGSEAFF; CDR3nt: TGTGCCAGCAGAAGGTCAGCGGGAGGGTCTGAAGCTTTCTTT
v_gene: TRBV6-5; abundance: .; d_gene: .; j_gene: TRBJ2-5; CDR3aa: CASTRGRGTQETQYF; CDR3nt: TGTGCCAGCACGAGGGGGCGAGGGACTCAAGAGACCCAGTACTTC
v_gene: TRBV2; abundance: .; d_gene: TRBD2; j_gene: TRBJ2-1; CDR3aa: CASSKRTSGGAGEQFF; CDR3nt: TGTGCCAGCAGTAAACGGACTAGCGGGGGGGCGGGTGAGCAGTTCTTC
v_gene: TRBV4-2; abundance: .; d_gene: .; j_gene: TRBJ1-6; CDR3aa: CASSQDHIPPPSPLHF; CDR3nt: TGTGCCAGCAGCCAAGATCACATCCCTCCTCCTTCACCCCTCCACTTT
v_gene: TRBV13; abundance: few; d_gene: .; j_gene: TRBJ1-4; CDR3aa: CASSLEGKLFF; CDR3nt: TGTGCCAGCAGCTTAGAGGGGAAACTGTTTTTT
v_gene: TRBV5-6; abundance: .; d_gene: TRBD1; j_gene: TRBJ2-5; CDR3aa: CASSSSQILTGIETQYF; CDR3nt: TGTGCCAGCAGCTCAAGCCAGATCCTGACAGGGATCGAGACCCAGTACTTC
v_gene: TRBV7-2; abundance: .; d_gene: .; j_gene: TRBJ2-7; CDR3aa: CASSHSYEQYF; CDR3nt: TGTGCCAGCAGCCATTCCTACGAGCAGTACTTC
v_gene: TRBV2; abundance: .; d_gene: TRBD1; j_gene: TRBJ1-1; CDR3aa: CASAGPQGAVNTEAFF; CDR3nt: TGTGCCAGCGCGGGGCCTCAGGGGGCGGTGAACACTGAAGCTTTCTTT
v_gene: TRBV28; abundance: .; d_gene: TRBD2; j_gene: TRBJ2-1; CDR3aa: CASRDLAGRYNEQFF; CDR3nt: TGTGCCAGCAGAGATCTAGCGGGCCGTTACAATGAGCAGTTCTTC
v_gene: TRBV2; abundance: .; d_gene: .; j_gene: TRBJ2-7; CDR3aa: CASIQDPGGNEQYF; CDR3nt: TGTGCCAGCATCCAGGATCCTGGTGGCAACGAGCAGTACTTC
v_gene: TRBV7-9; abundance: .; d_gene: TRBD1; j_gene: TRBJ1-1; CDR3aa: CSSLSSGTGGTEAFF; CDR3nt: TGTTCCAGTCTAAGTTCCGGGACAGGGGGCACTGAAGCTTTCTTT
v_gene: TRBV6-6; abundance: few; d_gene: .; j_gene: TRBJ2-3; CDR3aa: CASSYSYRGGSDTQYF; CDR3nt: TGTGCCAGCAGTTACAGCTACAGGGGAGGCTCAGATACGCAGTATTTT
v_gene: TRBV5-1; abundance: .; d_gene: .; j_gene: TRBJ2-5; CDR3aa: CASRRDSLGEETQYF; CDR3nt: TGCGCCAGCAGACGGGACTCACTAGGCGAGGAGACCCAGTACTTC
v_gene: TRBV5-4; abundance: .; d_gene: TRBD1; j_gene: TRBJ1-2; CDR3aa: CASSSGTGDDNYGYTF; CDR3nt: TGTGCCAGCAGCTCGGGGACAGGCGACGATAACTATGGCTACACCTTC
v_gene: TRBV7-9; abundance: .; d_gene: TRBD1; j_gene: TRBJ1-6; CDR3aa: CSSSLEVGGQAPGPLHF; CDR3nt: TGTTCCAGCAGCTTAGAGGTTGGGGGACAGGCTCCAGGACCCCTCCACTTT
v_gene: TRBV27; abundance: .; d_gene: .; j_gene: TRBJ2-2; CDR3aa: CASSFGLGGELFF; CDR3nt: TGTGCCAGCAGTTTCGGGTTGGGCGGGGAGCTGTTTTTT
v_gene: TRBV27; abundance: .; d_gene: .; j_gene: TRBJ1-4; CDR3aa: CASRFRGGAEKLFF; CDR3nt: TGTGCCAGCCGATTTCGGGGGGGAGCGGAAAAACTGTTTTTT
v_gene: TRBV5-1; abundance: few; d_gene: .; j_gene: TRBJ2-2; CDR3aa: CASYPGMNTGELFF; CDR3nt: TGCGCCAGCTATCCAGGGATGAATACCGGGGAGCTGTTTTTT
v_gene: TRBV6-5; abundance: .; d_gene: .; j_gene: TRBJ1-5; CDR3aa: CASSPTDSNQPQHF; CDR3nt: TGTGCCAGCAGCCCGACAGATAGCAATCAGCCCCAGCATTTT
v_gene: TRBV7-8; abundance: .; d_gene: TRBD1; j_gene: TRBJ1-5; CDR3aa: CASSSPGQGRKDQPQHF; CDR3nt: TGTGCCAGCAGCTCGCCGGGACAGGGACGGAAAGATCAGCCCCAGCATTTT
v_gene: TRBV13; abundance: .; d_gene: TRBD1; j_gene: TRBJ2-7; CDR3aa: CASSPQGQGGYEQYF; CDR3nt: TGTGCCAGCAGCCCTCAGGGACAGGGCGGATACGAGCAGTACTTC
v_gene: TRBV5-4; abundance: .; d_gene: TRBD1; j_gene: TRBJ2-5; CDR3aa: CASSFPGQRKTQYF; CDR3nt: TGTGCCAGCAGCTTTCCGGGACAGCGTAAGACCCAGTACTTC
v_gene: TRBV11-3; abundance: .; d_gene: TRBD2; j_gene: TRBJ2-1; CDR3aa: CASSLDPFGGVYNEQFF; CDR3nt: TGTGCCAGCAGCTTAGACCCTTTCGGGGGGGTCTACAATGAGCAGTTCTTC
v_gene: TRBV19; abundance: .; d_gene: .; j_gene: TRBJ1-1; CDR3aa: CASSMSRSEAFF; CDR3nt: TGTGCCAGTAGTATGTCTCGTAGTGAAGCTTTCTTT
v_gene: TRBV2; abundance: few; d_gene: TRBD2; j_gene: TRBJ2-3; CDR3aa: CASSEGRGGTDTQYF; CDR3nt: TGTGCCAGCAGTGAGGGACGGGGGGGGACAGATACGCAGTATTTT
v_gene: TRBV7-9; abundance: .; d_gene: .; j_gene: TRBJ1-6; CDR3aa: CASSPQGGPLHF; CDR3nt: TGTGCCAGCAGCCCACAGGGAGGGCCCCTCCACTTT
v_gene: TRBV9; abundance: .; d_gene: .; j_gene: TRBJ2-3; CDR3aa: CASSVVGGGPADTQYF; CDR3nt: TGTGCCAGCAGCGTAGTTGGGGGGGGCCCCGCAGATACGCAGTATTTT
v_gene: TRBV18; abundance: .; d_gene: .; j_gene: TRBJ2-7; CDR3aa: CASSPRGRNEQYF; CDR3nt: TGTGCCAGCTCACCCAGGGGTAGGAACGAGCAGTACTTC
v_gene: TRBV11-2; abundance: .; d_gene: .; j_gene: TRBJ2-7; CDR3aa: CASSLGGNEQYF; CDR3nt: TGTGCCAGCAGCTTGGGAGGAAACGAGCAGTACTTC
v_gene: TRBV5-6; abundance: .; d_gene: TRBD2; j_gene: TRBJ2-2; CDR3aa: CASSFSGVYTGELFF; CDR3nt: TGTGCCAGCAGCTTTAGCGGGGTATACACCGGGGAGCTGTTTTTT
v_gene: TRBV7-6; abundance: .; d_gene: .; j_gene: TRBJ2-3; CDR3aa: CASSLRGGLSTDTQYF; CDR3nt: TGTGCCAGCAGCTTAAGGGGGGGCCTAAGCACAGATACGCAGTATTTT
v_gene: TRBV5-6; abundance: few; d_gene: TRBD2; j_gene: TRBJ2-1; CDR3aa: CASSLRTSGVGTYNEQFF; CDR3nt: TGTGCCAGCAGCCTAAGGACTAGCGGGGTTGGTACCTACAATGAGCAGTTCTTC
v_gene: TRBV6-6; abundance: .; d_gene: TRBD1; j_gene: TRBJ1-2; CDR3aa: CASRTGGGGYTF; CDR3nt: TGTGCCAGCAGGACAGGGGGCGGTGGCTACACCTTC
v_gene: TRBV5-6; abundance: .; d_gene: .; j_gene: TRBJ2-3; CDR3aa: CASSLSRRAGTDTQYF; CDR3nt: TGTGCCAGCAGCCTCTCGAGGAGGGCTGGCACAGATACGCAGTATTTT
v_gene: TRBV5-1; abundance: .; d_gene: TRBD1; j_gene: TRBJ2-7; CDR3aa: CASSIQGAPYEQYF; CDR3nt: TGCGCCAGCAGCATACAGGGGGCCCCCTACGAGCAGTACTTC
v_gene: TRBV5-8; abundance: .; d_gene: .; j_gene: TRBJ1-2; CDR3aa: CASSRRKTLGYGYTF; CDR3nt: TGTGCCAGCAGCCGCAGGAAAACGTTAGGCTATGGCTACACCTTC
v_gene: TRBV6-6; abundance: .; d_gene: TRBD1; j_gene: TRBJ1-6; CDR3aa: CASSFQDRGGNSPLHF; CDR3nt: TGTGCCAGCAGTTTCCAGGACAGGGGAGGGAATTCACCCCTCCACTTT
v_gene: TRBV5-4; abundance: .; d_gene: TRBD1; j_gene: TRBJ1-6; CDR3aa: CASSPGGAGGLSYNSPLHF; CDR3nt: TGTGCCAGCAGCCCGGGCGGCGCAGGGGGCCTCTCCTATAATTCACCCCTCCACTTT
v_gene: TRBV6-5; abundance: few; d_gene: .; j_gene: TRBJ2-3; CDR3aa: CASSGGTVSTDTQYF; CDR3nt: TGTGCCAGCTCGGGGGGCACCGTAAGTACAGATACGCAGTATTTT
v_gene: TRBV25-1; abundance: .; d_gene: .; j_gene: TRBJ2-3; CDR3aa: CASSVAGSTDTQYF; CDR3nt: TGTGCCAGCAGTGTTGCGGGGAGCACAGATACGCAGTATTTT
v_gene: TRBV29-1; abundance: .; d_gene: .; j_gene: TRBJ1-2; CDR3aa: CSVEGGTSNYGYTF; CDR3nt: TGCAGCGTTGAGGGGGGGACATCTAACTATGGCTACACCTTC
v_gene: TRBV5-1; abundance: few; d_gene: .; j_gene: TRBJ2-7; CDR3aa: CASSLGGPSYEQYF; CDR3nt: TGCGCCAGCAGCTTGGGGGGGCCCTCCTACGAGCAGTACTTC
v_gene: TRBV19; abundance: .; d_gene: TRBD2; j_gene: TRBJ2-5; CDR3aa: CASSIGGGGETQYF; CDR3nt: TGTGCCAGTAGTATAGGGGGCGGGGGAGAGACCCAGTACTTC
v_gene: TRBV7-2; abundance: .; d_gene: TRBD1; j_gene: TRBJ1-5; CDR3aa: CASSYGQGREPQHF; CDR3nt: TGTGCCAGCAGCTATGGACAGGGGAGGGAGCCCCAGCATTTT
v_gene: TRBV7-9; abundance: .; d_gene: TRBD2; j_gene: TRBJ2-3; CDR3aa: CASSQGGAGGSQYF; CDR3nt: TGTGCCAGCAGCCAAGGGGGAGCGGGAGGATCGCAGTATTTT
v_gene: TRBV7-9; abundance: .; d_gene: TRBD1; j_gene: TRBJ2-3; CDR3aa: CASRHRGSFIHADTQYF; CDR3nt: TGTGCCAGCAGACACAGGGGCTCCTTTATTCATGCAGATACGCAGTATTTT